This T cell receptor beta chain comes out of a study of CD8+CD57+ T cells in acquired aplastic anemia. Study-level results: Patients and controls shared twenty-nine CD8+ CDR3 sequences, highly expressed in patients. CD8+ Simpson's diversity did not differ significantly between patients and controls.

Using genomic DNA as the template, TCR beta VDJ and CDR3 profiling was carried out. TCRdb re-called the reads with MiXCR, one entry per CDR3 protein. The table lists around 200,000 distinct CDR3 sequences, less than 60% of them singletons. Before being chosen for sequencing, patients had shown CD8+CD57+ cell expansion by flow cytometry. Concerning this clonotype: The antigen is unknown.

Trimming removed 2 bases at V and 2 bases at J, with 9 bases between. CDR1 is SGDLS and CDR2 is YYNGEE in the germline V gene. This CDR3 comprises 14 residues. The V and J genes are TRBV9 and TRBJ2-3; D may be TRBD1 (5 bases). Sequencing was performed on sorted CD4+, CD8+, or CD8+CD57+ T cells (not recorded which) from PBMCs. This sequence originates from a human donor with aplastic anemia. The CDR3 DNA reads as TGTGCCAGCAGCGTTATGGACAACACAGATACGCAGTATTTT. Protein sequence: CASSVMDNTDTQYF. The whole variable domain, remainder taken from reference TRBV9 and TRBJ2-3, is DSGVTQTPKHLITATGQRVTLRCSPRSGDLSVYWYQQSLDQGLQFLIQYYNGEERAKGNILERFSAQQFPDLHSELNLSSLELGDSALYFCASSVMDNTDTQYFGPGTRLTVL.